This TCR beta chain was identified during a study of blood T cell repertoires in COVID-19. Overall study: The United States, Italy and Spain provided the acute and convalescent COVID-19 samples. T cells, B-cell-depleted T cells, or PBMCs supplied cDNA or gDNA.

Using immunoSEQ multiplex PCR, the repertoire was profiled, and TCRdb retains in-frame clones only, with some absent. Of roughly 90,000 clones listed, around 87% are singletons. The specimen was peripheral blood. This clonotype was sampled from a human donor in a cohort sampled during active COVID-19.

Here the CDR3 reads CASSLPILQEQYF. The CDR3 DNA reads TGTGCCAGCAGCCTCCCCATTTTGCAGGAGCAGTACTTC. The rearrangement links TRBV7-2 to TRBJ2-7; D ambiguous. This CDR3 is 13 amino acids long. Trimming took 5 bases from V and 7 from J, leaving 15 bases between them. CDR1 and CDR2 from the germline V gene are SGHTA and FQGNSA.